These T cell receptor beta chains were read from a single sample in a study of blood T cell repertoires in COVID-19. Clones were read by immunoSEQ multiplex PCR, and TCRdb kept only the in-frame ones, dropping some. Seen here are tens of thousands of clones, around 83% observed once, and the top ten hold about a tenth. Material for sequencing was peripheral blood. The receptors shown here come from a man in his fifties with COVID-19, enrolled during active disease. CDR3s include the opening cysteine and the closing phenylalanine or tryptophan.

V: TRBV5-4
J: TRBJ2-7
CDR3: CASTQGPSSYEQYF

V: TRBV29-1
J: TRBJ2-3
CDR3: CSAAGEADTQYF

V: TRBV5-4
J: TRBJ1-2
CDR3: CASSRTGGSHYGYTF

V: TRBV7-9
J: TRBJ1-6
CDR3: CASSRDSSSPLHF

V: TRBV6-5
J: TRBJ2-7
CDR3: CASSTGGSEQYF

V: TRBV28
J: TRBJ1-1
CDR3: CASSLRQGPKNTEAFF

V: TRBV6-5
J: TRBJ2-7
CDR3: CASQRDRDSYEQYF

V: TRBV18
J: TRBJ2-2
CDR3: CASSSLKNTGELFF

V: TRBV19
J: TRBJ1-6
CDR3: CASRRQGMNSPLHF

V: TRBV11-2
J: TRBJ2-5
CDR3: CASRLTGGVRLKETQYF

V: TRBV11-2
J: TRBJ1-1
CDR3: CASSLVQGAGNTEAFF

V: TRBV11-2
J: TRBJ1-4
CDR3: CASSLRGFGEKLFF

V: TRBV28
J: TRBJ2-7
CDR3: CASREGQGAYEQYF

V: TRBV5-1
J: TRBJ1-1
CDR3: CASSLQGDTEAFF

V: TRBV19
J: TRBJ1-5
CDR3: CASSRTGGYQPQHF

V: TRBV4-1
J: TRBJ1-4
CDR3: CASSGGQGGSEKLFF

V: TRBV2
J: TRBJ1-5
CDR3: CASSERRALRGSNQPQHF

V: TRBV5-8
J: TRBJ1-1
CDR3: CASSLAAVTAFF

V: TRBV5-1
J: TRBJ2-3
CDR3: CASSLAGTSGGTDTQYF

V: TRBV3-1/TRBV3-2
J: TRBJ2-3
CDR3: CASSQVWTGRASTDTQYF

V: TRBV24-1
J: TRBJ2-2
CDR3: CATSDPFGQTNTGELFF

V: TRBV5-4
J: TRBJ1-4
CDR3: CASSPGQRNEKLFF

V: TRBV5-1
J: TRBJ1-1
CDR3: CASSRGGLGTEAFF

V: TRBV6-5
J: TRBJ1-1
CDR3: CASVGRGWTEAFF

V: TRBV7-3
J: TRBJ2-5
CDR3: CASSLYRGELADSRETQYF

V: TRBV29-1
J: TRBJ2-5
CDR3: CSVGAGPGLAGTQYF

V: TRBV6-1
J: TRBJ2-1
CDR3: CASSDPGTGLVGEQFF

V: TRBV6-6
J: TRBJ1-5
CDR3: CASSSGQGLTQPQHF

V: TRBV3-1/TRBV3-2
J: TRBJ2-1
CDR3: CASSHRLYNEQFF

V: TRBV30
J: TRBJ1-1
CDR3: CAWNDRAAEAFF

V: TRBV6-6
J: TRBJ1-4
CDR3: CASSYPTGGGVEKLFF

V: TRBV20-1
J: TRBJ2-7
CDR3: CSASRYGRGDYEQYF

V: TRBV25-1
J: TRBJ2-5
CDR3: CASSEFKGQGETQYF

V: TRBV28
J: TRBJ1-1
CDR3: CASTLPGGVTEAFF

V: TRBV30
J: TRBJ2-7
CDR3: CAWSVQSGSNEQYF

V: TRBV30
J: TRBJ2-7
CDR3: CAWSVGGDTYEQYF

V: TRBV20-1
J: TRBJ2-4
CDR3: CSASWWKQKPLGGKNIQYF

V: TRBV19
J: TRBJ1-2
CDR3: CASSIERGSTPFYGYTF

V: TRBV6-1
J: TRBJ1-2
CDR3: CASSDRGWTFYGYTF

V: TRBV9
J: TRBJ2-7
CDR3: CASSVGGSSYEQYF

V: TRBV4-3
J: TRBJ2-1
CDR3: CASSRWLAADNEQFF

V: TRBV6-5
J: TRBJ1-2
CDR3: CASSSGGLIYGYTF

V: TRBV6-5
J: TRBJ1-1
CDR3: CASRDRRNTEAFF

V: TRBV6-6
J: TRBJ1-5
CDR3: CASSYSRESNQPQHF

V: TRBV5-1
J: TRBJ1-4
CDR3: CASSSGQGVGEKLFF

V: TRBV5-1
J: TRBJ2-7
CDR3: CASSLGGQGAAYEQYF

V: TRBV20-1
J: TRBJ2-7
CDR3: CSAIDRSRGSSYEQYF

V: TRBV28
J: TRBJ1-4
CDR3: CASSLEGPTNEKLFF